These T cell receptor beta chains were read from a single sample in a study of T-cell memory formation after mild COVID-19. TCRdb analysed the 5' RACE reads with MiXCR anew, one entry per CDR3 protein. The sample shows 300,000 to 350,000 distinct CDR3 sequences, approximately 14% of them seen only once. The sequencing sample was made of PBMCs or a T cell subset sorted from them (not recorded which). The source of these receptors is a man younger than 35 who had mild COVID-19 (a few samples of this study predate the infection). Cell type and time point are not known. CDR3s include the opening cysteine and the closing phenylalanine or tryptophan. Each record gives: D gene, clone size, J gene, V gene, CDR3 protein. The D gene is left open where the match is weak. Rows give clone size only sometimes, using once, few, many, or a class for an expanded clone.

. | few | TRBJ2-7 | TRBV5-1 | CASSLGGEEEQYF
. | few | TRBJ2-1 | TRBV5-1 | CASSPTGRPAGEQFF
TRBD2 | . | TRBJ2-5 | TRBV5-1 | CASSSTTSGQETQYF
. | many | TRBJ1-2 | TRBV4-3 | CASSQGGGYGYTF
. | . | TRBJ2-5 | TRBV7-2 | CASSRRPVRVETQYF
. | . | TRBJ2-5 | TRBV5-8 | CASSSLRVSTQYF
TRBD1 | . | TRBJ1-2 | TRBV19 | CASSFAGTGNYGYTF
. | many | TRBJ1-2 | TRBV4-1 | CASSQTTETNYGYTF
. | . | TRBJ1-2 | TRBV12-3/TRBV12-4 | CASRDGDGYTF
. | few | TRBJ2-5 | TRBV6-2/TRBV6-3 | CASSYESQETQYF
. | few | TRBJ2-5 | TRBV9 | CASSVAGQTQETQYF
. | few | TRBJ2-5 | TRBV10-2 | CASSERGQETQYF
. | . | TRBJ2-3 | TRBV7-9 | CASSRDQGYTDTQYF
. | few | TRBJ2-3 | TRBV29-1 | CSVTAIQWGPSTDTQYF
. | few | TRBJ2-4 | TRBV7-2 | CASSYFTGTIDLAKNIQYF
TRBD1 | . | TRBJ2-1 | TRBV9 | CASRSPGGNEQFF
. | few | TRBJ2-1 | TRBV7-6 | CASGDRAGEQFF
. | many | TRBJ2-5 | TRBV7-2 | CASSLDRQAKETQYF
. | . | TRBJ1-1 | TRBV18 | CASSPPSNTEAFF
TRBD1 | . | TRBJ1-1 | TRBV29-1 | CSVVQGSVNTEAFF
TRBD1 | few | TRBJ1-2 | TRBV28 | CASRKRDRGFRGYTF
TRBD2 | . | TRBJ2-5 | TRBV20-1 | CSARDPLAGPPEPQYF
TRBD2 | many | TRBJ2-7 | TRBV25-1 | CAIAGPYEQYF
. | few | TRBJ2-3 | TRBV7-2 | CASRPPGAIDTQYF
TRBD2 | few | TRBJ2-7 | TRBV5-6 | CASSRDSGTYEQYF
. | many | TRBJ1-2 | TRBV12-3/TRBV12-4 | CASSFGEDYGYTF
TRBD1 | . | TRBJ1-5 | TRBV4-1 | CASSQPGTGSFNQPQHF
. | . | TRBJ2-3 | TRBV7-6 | CASSITRDGAQYF
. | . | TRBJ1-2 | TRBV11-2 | CASSLNRQGYTF
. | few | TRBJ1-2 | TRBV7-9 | CASSLGLQNLNYGYTF
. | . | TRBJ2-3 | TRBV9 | CASSKGLASRTDTQYF
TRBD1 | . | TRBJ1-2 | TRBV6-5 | CASSPGQGGPTF
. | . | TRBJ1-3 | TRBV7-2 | CASSLVGVKGNTIYF
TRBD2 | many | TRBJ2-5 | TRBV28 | CASSLGLATGETQYF
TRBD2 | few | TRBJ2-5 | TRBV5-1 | CASRRGGVQETQYF
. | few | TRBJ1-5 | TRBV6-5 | CASSYSMGGGQPQHF
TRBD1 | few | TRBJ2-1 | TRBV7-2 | CASSLVGTGRSYNEQFF
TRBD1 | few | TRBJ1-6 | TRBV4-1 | CASSQGRTRDRSSYNSPLHF
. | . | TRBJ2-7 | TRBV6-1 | CASSEGGTGYEQYF
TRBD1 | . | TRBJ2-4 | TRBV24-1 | CATSDPRQGDIQYF
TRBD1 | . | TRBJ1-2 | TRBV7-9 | CASSFLGQGDYGYTF
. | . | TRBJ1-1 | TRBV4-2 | CASSQDILTVNTEAFF
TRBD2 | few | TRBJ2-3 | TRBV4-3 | CASSCLCGGVGDTQYF
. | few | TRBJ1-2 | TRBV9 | CASSVGGGDYGYTF
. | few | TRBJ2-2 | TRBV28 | CASRPGGGRDTGELFF
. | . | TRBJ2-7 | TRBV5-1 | CASSAPGTPYEQYF
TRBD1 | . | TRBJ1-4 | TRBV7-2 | CASSFNRGRDEKLFF
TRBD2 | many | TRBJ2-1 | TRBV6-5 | CASSYSPQRGYNEQFF
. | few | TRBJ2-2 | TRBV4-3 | CASSQETSGELFF
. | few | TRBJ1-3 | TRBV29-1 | CSVEGAGNTIYF
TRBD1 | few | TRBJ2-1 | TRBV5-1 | CASSLQGLSNNEQFF